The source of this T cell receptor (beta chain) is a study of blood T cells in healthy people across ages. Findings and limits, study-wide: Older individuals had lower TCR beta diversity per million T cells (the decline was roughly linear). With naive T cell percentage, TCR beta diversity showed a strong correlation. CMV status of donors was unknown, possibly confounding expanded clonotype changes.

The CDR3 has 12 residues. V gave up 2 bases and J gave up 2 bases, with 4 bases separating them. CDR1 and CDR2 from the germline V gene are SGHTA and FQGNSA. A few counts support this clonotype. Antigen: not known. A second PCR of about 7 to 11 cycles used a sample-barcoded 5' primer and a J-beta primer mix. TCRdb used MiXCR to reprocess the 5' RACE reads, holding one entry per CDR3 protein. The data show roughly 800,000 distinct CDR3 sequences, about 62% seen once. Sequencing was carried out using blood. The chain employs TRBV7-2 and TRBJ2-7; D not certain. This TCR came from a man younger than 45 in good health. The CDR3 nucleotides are TGTGCCAGCAGCTTACCACCCTACGAGCAGTACTTC. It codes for CASSLPPYEQYF.